The rows below give T cell receptor beta chains drawn from one sample of a study of T cell responses to AZD1222 COVID-19 vaccine. The data were produced by immunoSEQ multiplex PCR, yet TCRdb's version contains in-frame clones alone and is incomplete. The data show about 150,000 clones, about 88% seen once. The material sequenced was peripheral blood, taken on day 0 of AZD1222 vaccination. The source is an adult in good health. CDR3s include the opening cysteine and the closing phenylalanine or tryptophan. D genes are given only for firm matches. For some rows the clone size is stated as once, few or many, or as a class when expanded; others skip it.

D gene,clone size,J gene,V gene,CDR3 DNA,CDR3 protein
TRBD1,.,TRBJ1-6,TRBV6-5,TGTGCCAGCAGTTACTCGCACCAGGGGGGGGCTACACCCCTCCACTTT,CASSYSHQGGATPLHF
.,.,TRBJ1-5,TRBV19,TGTGCCAGTAGTATTAGCGGAAGCAATCAGCCCCAGCATTTT,CASSISGSNQPQHF
.,.,TRBJ2-1,TRBV5-1,TGCGCCAGCAGCCCGCGCCAAGTCTGGGGGGATGAGCAGTTCTTC,CASSPRQVWGDEQFF
.,once,TRBJ1-5,TRBV12-3/TRBV12-4,TGTGCCAGCACCCGGGCCGGCCAGCCCCAGCATTTT,CASTRAGQPQHF
TRBD1,.,TRBJ2-3,TRBV27,TGTGCCAGCAGTTTTGTCGGGACAGGTACAGATACGCAGTATTTT,CASSFVGTGTDTQYF
TRBD2,.,TRBJ2-1,TRBV5-1,TGCGCCAGCAGCTTGGCTAGCGGGCTCAATGAGCAGTTCTTC,CASSLASGLNEQFF
.,few,TRBJ1-3,TRBV11-3,TGTGCCATCTCCGGCGCGGGGATCGGAAACACCATATATTTT,CAISGAGIGNTIYF
.,.,TRBJ1-2,TRBV27,TGTGCCAGCAGTCCCCAGGGTAACGGGGTCTCCATCGTCTACACCTTC,CASSPQGNGVSIVYTF
.,.,TRBJ1-4,TRBV28,TGTGCCAGCAGTTTGGGCCCCGAAAAACTGTTTTTT,CASSLGPEKLFF
.,once,TRBJ1-1,TRBV5-1,TGCGCCTCACAAAGATCCCCGACAAGTATGAACACTGAAGCTTTCTTT,CASQRSPTSMNTEAFF
.,.,TRBJ1-3,TRBV15,TGTGCCACCAGCAGAGGACATACCTCTGGAAACACCATATATTTT,CATSRGHTSGNTIYF
.,once,TRBJ2-5,TRBV4-1,TGCGCCAGCAGCCAAGGCTCTCATCTGGAGACCCAGTACTTC,CASSQGSHLETQYF
.,.,TRBJ1-2,TRBV7-8,TGTGCCAGCAGCCTAGGGGGGTCGTTGGGCTACACCTTC,CASSLGGSLGYTF
.,.,TRBJ2-3,TRBV7-3,TGTGCCAGCAGCCCCTTCGGTGCGGGGAGCACAGATACGCAGTATTTT,CASSPFGAGSTDTQYF
TRBD1,.,TRBJ1-5,TRBV6-5,TGTGCCAGTGCTCAAGGACAGGGTCATCAGCCCCAGCATTTT,CASAQGQGHQPQHF
.,.,TRBJ1-4,TRBV7-9,TGTGCCAGCAGCTTAATTACGGGACACTCCCGGGAAAAACTGTTTTTT,CASSLITGHSREKLFF
.,once,TRBJ1-1,TRBV28,TGTGCCAGCAGTCCCGGACCGTTAAACACTGAAGCTTTCTTT,CASSPGPLNTEAFF
.,.,TRBJ1-1,TRBV7-9,TGTGCCAGCAGCTTACGGGAGACGAACACTGAAGCTTTCTTT,CASSLRETNTEAFF
TRBD1,.,TRBJ2-2,TRBV7-9,TGTGCCAGCAGCTTTCAACAGGGGAGAACCGGGGAGCTGTTTTTT,CASSFQQGRTGELFF
.,.,TRBJ1-1,TRBV24-1,TGTGCCACCAGTGATTTGAAAGGTGAAGCTTTCTTT,CATSDLKGEAFF
TRBD1,.,TRBJ2-7,TRBV5-1,TGCGCCAGCAGCCCGGGACAGGGGCCCTACGAGCAGTACTTC,CASSPGQGPYEQYF
TRBD1,.,TRBJ1-5,TRBV12-3/TRBV12-4,TGTGCCAGCGGAAAACAGGGGTATCAGCCCCAGCATTTT,CASGKQGYQPQHF
.,.,TRBJ1-1,TRBV10-2,TGCGCCAGCAGTGAGGGAAGGACCGGCCCCATGAACACTGAAGCTTTCTTT,CASSEGRTGPMNTEAFF
TRBD2,.,TRBJ2-1,TRBV9,TGTGCCAGCAGCGTCCTTAGCGGGGGGAGCTACAATGAGCAGTTCTTC,CASSVLSGGSYNEQFF
.,.,TRBJ2-2,TRBV7-3,TGTGCCAGCAGCCGAACGAACACCGGGGAGCTGTTTTTT,CASSRTNTGELFF
.,.,TRBJ1-1,TRBV12-3/TRBV12-4,TGTGCCAGCAGTCCCCGGCGGAACACTGAAGCTTTCTTT,CASSPRRNTEAFF
TRBD1,.,TRBJ1-1,TRBV6-5,TGTGCCAGCAGTTTCCTTCGGGACAGGGGGTATGAAGCTTTCTTT,CASSFLRDRGYEAFF
.,.,TRBJ2-7,TRBV5-6,TGTGCCAGCAGCTTGATACAGGGAAGGCACGAGCAGTACTTC,CASSLIQGRHEQYF
.,.,TRBJ1-1,TRBV3-1/TRBV3-2,TGTGCCAGCAGCCAAGATGGAGGAGGGGCGCAAGCTTTCTTT,CASSQDGGGAQAFF
TRBD2,.,TRBJ2-7,TRBV7-6,TGTGCCAGCAGCTTAGCTCCGCTAGCGGGAGCTAGTCCCTCCTACGAGCAGTACTTC,CASSLAPLAGASPSYEQYF
.,few,TRBJ1-3,TRBV19,TGTGCCAGTCAATCCTCGCCGCGAATCTCTGGAAACACCATATATTTT,CASQSSPRISGNTIYF
.,.,TRBJ1-2,TRBV6-6,TGTGCCAGCAGCGGGGCGATCGGGAACTATGGCTACACCTTC,CASSGAIGNYGYTF
.,few,TRBJ2-7,TRBV7-3,TGTGCCAGCAGCGCCCAGTCCGGGACCTCACTGAACGAGCAGTACTTC,CASSAQSGTSLNEQYF
TRBD2,.,TRBJ2-7,TRBV6-2/TRBV6-3,TGTGCCAGCAGCCCTCGCGGGAGAAAGGGAGGCTACGAGCAGTACTTC,CASSPRGRKGGYEQYF
.,.,TRBJ1-5,TRBV15,TGTGCCACCAGCAAGGGAGCTAATCAGCCCCAGCATTTT,CATSKGANQPQHF
.,few,TRBJ1-2,TRBV5-5,TGTGCCAGCAGCTATGGTGGCACCTATGGCTACACCTTC,CASSYGGTYGYTF
.,.,TRBJ1-3,TRBV11-2,TGTGCCAGCAGCTCGGGACTCTCGCCTGGAAACACCATATATTTT,CASSSGLSPGNTIYF
.,.,TRBJ1-4,TRBV19,TGTGCCAGTAGTCAACAGGGAAGAGGTGAAAAACTGTTTTTT,CASSQQGRGEKLFF
.,.,TRBJ2-1,TRBV7-3,TGTGCCAGCAGCCCCCCCGGAGGGGCAGGGAATGAGCAGTTCTTC,CASSPPGGAGNEQFF
TRBD1,once,TRBJ1-1,TRBV2,TGTGCCAGCAGTACAGGGGTGGCTACTGAAGCTTTCTTT,CASSTGVATEAFF
.,.,TRBJ1-2,TRBV2,TGTGCCAGCCGGACAGATGTCTATGGCTACACCTTC,CASRTDVYGYTF
.,.,TRBJ2-7,TRBV12-3/TRBV12-4,TGTGCCAGCAGCCGCGTTGACGAGCAGTACTTC,CASSRVDEQYF
.,.,TRBJ1-1,TRBV19,TGTGCCAGTATGGGGCTTTGGTCTGAAGCTTTCTTT,CASMGLWSEAFF
TRBD2,.,TRBJ2-3,TRBV7-9,TGTGCCAGCAGCTTAGTTCTAGCGGGACCCACAGATACGCAGTATTTT,CASSLVLAGPTDTQYF
.,once,TRBJ1-2,TRBV6-6,TGTGCCAGCAGTTATGGACAGTCAAACTATGGCTACACCTTC,CASSYGQSNYGYTF
.,.,TRBJ1-5,TRBV30,TGTGCCTGGAGTGTATGGGGAAATCAGCCCCAGCATTTT,CAWSVWGNQPQHF
.,.,TRBJ2-7,TRBV6-6,TGTGCCAGCAGCCCTGCCCACGAGCAGTACTTC,CASSPAHEQYF
.,.,TRBJ2-7,TRBV5-1,TGCGCCAGCAGCTTGGACGGCTACGAGCAGTACTTC,CASSLDGYEQYF
.,.,TRBJ1-4,TRBV9,TGTGCCAGCAGCGTAGGGCCCCAGGGGTCCCATGAAAAACTGTTTTTT,CASSVGPQGSHEKLFF
TRBD2,.,TRBJ2-3,TRBV20-1,TGCAGTGCTAGTCGGCCTAGCGGGGGAGGCACAGATACGCAGTATTTT,CSASRPSGGGTDTQYF
.,.,TRBJ2-6,TRBV9,TGTGCCAGCAGCGTACCCAGGGGTGCTGGGGCCAACGTCCTGACTTTC,CASSVPRGAGANVLTF
.,.,TRBJ1-2,TRBV6-4,TGTGCCAGCAGTGCGGGGTTGGGAGGTGGCTACACCTTC,CASSAGLGGGYTF
TRBD1,.,TRBJ1-5,TRBV7-9,TGTGCCAGCAGCTTCCAAACAGGGGGTCGGCGACAGCCCCAGCATTTT,CASSFQTGGRRQPQHF
TRBD2,.,TRBJ2-1,TRBV9,TGTGCCAGCAGCAAGTATAGCGGGAGCGGCTACAATGAGCAGTTCTTC,CASSKYSGSGYNEQFF
.,once,TRBJ1-4,TRBV5-1,TGCGCCAGCAGCTTCCAGGCTCCCCATAATGAAAAACTGTTTTTT,CASSFQAPHNEKLFF
.,.,TRBJ1-2,TRBV9,TGTGCCAGCAGGGGACCGCAGGGATGGGACTATGGCTACACCTTC,CASRGPQGWDYGYTF
.,.,TRBJ2-3,TRBV5-1,TGCGCCAGCAGTTTTATCGCACTTCGGGGAGCCGTGTTTACGCAGTATTTT,CASSFIALRGAVFTQYF
TRBD1,once,TRBJ1-2,TRBV19,TGTGCCAGTGTGCCGGGACAGGGCGACTATGGCTACACCTTC,CASVPGQGDYGYTF
.,.,TRBJ2-2,TRBV11-2,TGTGCCAGCAGCTCCGGAGGTGTTAGGGCCGGGGAGCTGTTTTTT,CASSSGGVRAGELFF
.,.,TRBJ2-2,TRBV4-2,TGTGCCAGCAGCGGACTTGCCGGGGAGCTGTTTTTT,CASSGLAGELFF